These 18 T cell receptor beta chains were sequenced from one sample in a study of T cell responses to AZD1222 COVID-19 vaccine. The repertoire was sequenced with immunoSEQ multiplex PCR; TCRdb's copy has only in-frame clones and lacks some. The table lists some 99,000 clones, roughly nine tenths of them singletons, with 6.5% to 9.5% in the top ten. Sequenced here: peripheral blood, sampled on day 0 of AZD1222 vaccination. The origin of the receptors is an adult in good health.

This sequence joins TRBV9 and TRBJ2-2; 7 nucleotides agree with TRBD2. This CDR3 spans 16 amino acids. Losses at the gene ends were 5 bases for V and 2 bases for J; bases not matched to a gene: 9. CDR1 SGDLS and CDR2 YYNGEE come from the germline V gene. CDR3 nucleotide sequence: TGTGCCAGCAGGGAAGGACTAGAAGGTAACACCGGGGAGCTGTTTTTT. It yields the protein CASREGLEGNTGELFF.

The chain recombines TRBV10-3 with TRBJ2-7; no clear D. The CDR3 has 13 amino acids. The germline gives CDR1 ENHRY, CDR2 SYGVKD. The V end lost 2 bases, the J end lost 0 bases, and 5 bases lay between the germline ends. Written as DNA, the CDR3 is TGTGCCATCAGTGAGCTGAACTCCTACGAGCAGTACTTC. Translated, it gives CAISELNSYEQYF.

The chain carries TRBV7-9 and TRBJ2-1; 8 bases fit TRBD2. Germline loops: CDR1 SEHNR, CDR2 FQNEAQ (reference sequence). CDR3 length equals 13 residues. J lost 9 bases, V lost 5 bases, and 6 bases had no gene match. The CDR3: CASSPPTSAEQFF. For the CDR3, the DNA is TGTGCCAGCAGCCCCCCGACTAGCGCTGAGCAGTTCTTC.

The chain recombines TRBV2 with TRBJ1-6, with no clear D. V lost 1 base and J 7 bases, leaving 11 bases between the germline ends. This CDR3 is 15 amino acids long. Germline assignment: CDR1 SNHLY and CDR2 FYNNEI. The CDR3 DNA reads TGTGCCAGCAGTGAAGAGACTAAAAGCAATTCACCCCTCCACTTT. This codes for CASSEETKSNSPLHF. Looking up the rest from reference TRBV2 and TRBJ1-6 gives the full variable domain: EPEVTQTPSHQVTQMGQEVILRCVPISNHLYFYWYRQILGQKVEFLVSFYNNEISEKSEIFDDQFSVERPDGSNFTLKIRSTKLEDSAMYFCASSEETKSNSPLHFGNGTRLTVT.

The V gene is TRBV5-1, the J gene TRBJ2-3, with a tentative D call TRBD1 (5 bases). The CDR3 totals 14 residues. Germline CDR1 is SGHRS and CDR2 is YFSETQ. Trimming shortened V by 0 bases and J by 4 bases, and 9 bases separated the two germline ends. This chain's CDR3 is CASSLGRAPDTQYF. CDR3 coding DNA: TGCGCCAGCAGCTTGGGCAGGGCCCCAGATACGCAGTATTTT.

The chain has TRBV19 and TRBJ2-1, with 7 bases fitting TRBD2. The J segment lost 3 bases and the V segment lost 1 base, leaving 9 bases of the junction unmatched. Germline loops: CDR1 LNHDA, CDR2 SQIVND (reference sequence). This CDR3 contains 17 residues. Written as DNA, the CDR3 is TGTGCCAGTAGTATAGTGGGGACCTGGGGGGGCTACAATGAGCAGTTCTTC. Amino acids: CASSIVGTWGGYNEQFF.

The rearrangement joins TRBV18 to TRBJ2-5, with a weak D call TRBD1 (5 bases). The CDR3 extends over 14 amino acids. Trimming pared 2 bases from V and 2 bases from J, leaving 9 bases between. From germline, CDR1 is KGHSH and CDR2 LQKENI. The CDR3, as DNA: TGTGCCAGCTCACCAATGAACAGGCAAGAGACCCAGTACTTC. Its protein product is CASSPMNRQETQYF.

CDR3 coding DNA: TGTGCCATCAGTCGGACAGGGGGGGGAGAAAAACTGTTTTTT. Amino acids: CAISRTGGGEKLFF. The chain has TRBV10-3 and TRBJ1-4, with 10 bases matching TRBD1. CDR1 is ENHRY and CDR2 is SYGVKD in the germline V gene. The length of the CDR3 is 14 residues. Germline trimming cut 5 bases from V and 8 bases from J; bases unmatched to any gene: 5.

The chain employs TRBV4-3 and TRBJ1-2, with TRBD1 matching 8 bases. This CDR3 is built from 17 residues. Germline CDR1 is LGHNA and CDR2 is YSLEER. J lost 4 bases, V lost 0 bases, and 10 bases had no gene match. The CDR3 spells CASSQDLFDRGVYGYTF. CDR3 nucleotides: TGCGCCAGCAGCCAAGATCTTTTCGACAGGGGAGTCTATGGCTACACCTTC.

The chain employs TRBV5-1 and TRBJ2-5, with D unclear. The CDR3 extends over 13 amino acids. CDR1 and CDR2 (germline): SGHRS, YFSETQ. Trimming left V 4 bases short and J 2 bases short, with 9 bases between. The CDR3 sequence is CASSAQIQETQYF. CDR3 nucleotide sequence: TGCGCCAGCAGCGCGCAAATTCAAGAGACCCAGTACTTC.

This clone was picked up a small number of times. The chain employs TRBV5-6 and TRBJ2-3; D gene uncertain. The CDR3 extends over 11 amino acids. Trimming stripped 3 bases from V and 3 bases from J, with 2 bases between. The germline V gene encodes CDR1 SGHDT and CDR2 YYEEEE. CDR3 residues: CASSWTDTQYF. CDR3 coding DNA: TGTGCCAGCAGCTGGACAGATACGCAGTATTTT.

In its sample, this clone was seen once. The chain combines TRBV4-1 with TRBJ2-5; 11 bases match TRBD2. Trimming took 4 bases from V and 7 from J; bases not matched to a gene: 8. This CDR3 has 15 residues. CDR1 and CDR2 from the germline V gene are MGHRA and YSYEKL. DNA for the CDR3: TGCGCCAGCAGCCCAAGACTAGCGGGGACGGGGACCCAGTACTTC. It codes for CASSPRLAGTGTQYF.

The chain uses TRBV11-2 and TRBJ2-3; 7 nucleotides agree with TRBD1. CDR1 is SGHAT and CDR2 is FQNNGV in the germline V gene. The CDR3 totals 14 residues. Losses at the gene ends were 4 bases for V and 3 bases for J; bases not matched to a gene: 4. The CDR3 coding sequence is TGTGCCAGCAGCTCTCAGACAGGGACAGATACGCAGTATTTT. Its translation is CASSSQTGTDTQYF.

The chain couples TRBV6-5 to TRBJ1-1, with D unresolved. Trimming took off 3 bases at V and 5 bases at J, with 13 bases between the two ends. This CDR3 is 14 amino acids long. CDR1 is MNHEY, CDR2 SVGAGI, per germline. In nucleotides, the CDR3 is TGTGCCAGCAGTTATGGCCCTCCCACGACTGAAGCTTTCTTT. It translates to CASSYGPPTTEAFF.

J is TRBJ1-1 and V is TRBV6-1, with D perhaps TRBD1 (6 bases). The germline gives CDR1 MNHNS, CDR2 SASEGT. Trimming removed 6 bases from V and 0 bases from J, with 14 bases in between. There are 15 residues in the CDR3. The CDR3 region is CASSSMGAVNTEAFF. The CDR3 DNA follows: TGTGCCAGCAGCTCCATGGGGGCGGTGAACACTGAAGCTTTCTTT.

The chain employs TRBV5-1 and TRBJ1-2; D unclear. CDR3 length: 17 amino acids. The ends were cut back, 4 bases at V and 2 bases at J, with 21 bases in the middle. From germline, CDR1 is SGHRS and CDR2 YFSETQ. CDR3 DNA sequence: TGCGCCAGCAGCCCCAATCCCCCGAATTCCGCGAACTATGGCTACACCTTC. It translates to CASSPNPPNSANYGYTF.

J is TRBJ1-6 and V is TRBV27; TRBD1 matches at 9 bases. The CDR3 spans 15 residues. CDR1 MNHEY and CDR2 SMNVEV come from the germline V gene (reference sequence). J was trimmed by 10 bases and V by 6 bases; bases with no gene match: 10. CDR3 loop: CASRGQGTGWSPLHF. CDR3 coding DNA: TGTGCCAGCAGGGGACAGGGAACGGGGTGGTCACCCCTCCACTTT.

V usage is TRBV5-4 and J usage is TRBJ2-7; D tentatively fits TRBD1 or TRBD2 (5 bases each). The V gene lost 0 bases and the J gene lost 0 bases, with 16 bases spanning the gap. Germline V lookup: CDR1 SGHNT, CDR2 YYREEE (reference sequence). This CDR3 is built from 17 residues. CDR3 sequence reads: CASSLGGWKGNSYEQYF. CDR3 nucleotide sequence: TGTGCCAGCAGCTTGGGGGGGTGGAAAGGGAACTCCTACGAGCAGTACTTC.